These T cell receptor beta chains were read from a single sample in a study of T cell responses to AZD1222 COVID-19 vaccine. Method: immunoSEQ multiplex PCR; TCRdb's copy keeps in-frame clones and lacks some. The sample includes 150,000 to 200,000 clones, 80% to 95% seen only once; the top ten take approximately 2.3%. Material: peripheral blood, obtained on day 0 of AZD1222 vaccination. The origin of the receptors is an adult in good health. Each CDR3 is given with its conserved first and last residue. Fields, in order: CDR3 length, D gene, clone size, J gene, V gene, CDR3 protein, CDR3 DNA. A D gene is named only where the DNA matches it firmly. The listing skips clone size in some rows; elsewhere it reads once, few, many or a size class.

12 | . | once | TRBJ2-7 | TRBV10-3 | CATGNGFYEQYF | TGTGCCACCGGAAATGGATTCTACGAGCAGTACTTC
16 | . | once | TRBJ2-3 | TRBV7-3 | CASSFGGGAISDTQYF | TGTGCCAGCAGCTTCGGGGGCGGGGCAATTTCAGATACGCAGTATTTT
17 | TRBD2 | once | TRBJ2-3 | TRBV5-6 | CASSLGYSGGATDTQYF | TGTGCCAGCAGCTTGGGATACAGCGGGGGGGCCACAGATACGCAGTATTTT
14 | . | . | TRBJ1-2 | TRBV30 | CAWSVFSGTYGYTF | TGTGCCTGGAGTGTATTCTCGGGGACCTACGGCTACACCTTC
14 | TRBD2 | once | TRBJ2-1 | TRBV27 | CASSASGHYNEQFF | TGTGCCAGCAGTGCTAGCGGGCACTACAATGAGCAGTTCTTC
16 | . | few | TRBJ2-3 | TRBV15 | CATSPRQTLIADTQYF | TGTGCCACCAGCCCTAGACAGACCCTAATCGCAGATACGCAGTATTTT
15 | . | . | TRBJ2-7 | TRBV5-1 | CASSLTTGAGFEQYF | TGCGCCAGCAGCTTAACGACGGGAGCCGGCTTCGAGCAGTACTTC
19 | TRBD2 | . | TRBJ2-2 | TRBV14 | CASSQRVGGLAVLTGELFF | TGTGCCAGCAGCCAAAGGGTTGGGGGACTAGCGGTACTCACCGGGGAGCTGTTTTTT
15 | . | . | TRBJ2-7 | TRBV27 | CASSSIDSLSYEQYF | TGTGCCAGCAGTTCCATCGACAGTCTGTCCTACGAGCAGTACTTC
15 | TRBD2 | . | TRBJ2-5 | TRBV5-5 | CASSGGREGGETQYF | TGTGCCAGCAGCGGGGGTAGGGAGGGAGGAGAGACCCAGTACTTC
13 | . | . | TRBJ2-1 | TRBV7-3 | CASSLNARDEQFF | TGTGCCAGCAGCTTGAACGCTCGGGATGAGCAGTTCTTC
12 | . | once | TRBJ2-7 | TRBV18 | CASSPPLGEQYF | TGTGCCAGCTCACCACCATTGGGCGAGCAGTACTTC
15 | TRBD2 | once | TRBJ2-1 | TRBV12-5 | CASGFIAGGYNEQFF | TGTGCTAGTGGTTTTATAGCGGGAGGCTACAATGAGCAGTTCTTC
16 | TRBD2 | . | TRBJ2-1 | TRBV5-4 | CASSLGGLAIHNEQFF | TGTGCCAGCAGCTTGGGGGGACTAGCGATCCACAATGAGCAGTTCTTC
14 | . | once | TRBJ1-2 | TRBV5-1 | CASSVGPSPYGYTF | TGCGCCAGCAGCGTGGGCCCAAGTCCCTATGGCTACACCTTC
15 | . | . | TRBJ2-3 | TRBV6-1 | CASSESRDHVDTQYF | TGTGCCAGCAGTGAAAGCAGGGATCATGTAGATACGCAGTATTTT
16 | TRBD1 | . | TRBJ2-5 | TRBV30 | CAWRVKGGGQQETQYF | TGTGCCTGGAGGGTGAAAGGTGGGGGACAGCAAGAGACCCAGTACTTC
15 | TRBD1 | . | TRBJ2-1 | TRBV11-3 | CASSSDRGVGNEQFF | TGTGCCAGCAGCTCGGACAGGGGAGTTGGAAATGAGCAGTTCTTC
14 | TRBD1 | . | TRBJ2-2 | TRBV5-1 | CASEGTGSTGELFF | TGCGCCAGCGAGGGGACAGGGTCTACCGGGGAGCTGTTTTTT
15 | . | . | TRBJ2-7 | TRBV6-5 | CASRVLPGRTYEQYF | TGTGCCAGCAGAGTTCTCCCGGGACGGACCTACGAGCAGTACTTC
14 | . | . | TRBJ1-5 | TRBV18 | CASSGTLSNQPQHF | TGTGCCAGCTCGGGGACACTGAGCAATCAGCCCCAGCATTTT
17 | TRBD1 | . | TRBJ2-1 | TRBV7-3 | CASSLMGDSFLNNEQFF | TGTGCCAGCAGCTTAATGGGGGACAGCTTCCTTAACAATGAGCAGTTCTTC
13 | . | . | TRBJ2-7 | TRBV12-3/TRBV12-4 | CASRELPGPEQYF | TGTGCCAGCAGGGAACTTCCGGGACCCGAGCAGTACTTC
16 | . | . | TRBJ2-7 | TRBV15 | CATSRGELWLGEEQYF | TGTGCCACCAGCAGGGGGGAGCTATGGCTCGGAGAGGAGCAGTACTTC
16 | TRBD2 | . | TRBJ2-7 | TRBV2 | CASSEAQGLAGYEQYF | TGTGCCAGCAGTGAAGCCCAGGGACTAGCGGGCTACGAGCAGTACTTC
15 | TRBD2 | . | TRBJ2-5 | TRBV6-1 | CASSELAGGKETQYF | TGTGCCAGCAGTGAGCTAGCGGGGGGGAAGGAGACCCAGTACTTC
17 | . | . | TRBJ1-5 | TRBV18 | CASSPFIGIEGGQPQHF | TGTGCCAGCTCACCATTTATTGGGATTGAGGGGGGTCAGCCCCAGCATTTT
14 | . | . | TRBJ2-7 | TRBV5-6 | CASSLSANSYEQYF | TGTGCCAGCAGCTTATCTGCCAACTCCTACGAGCAGTACTTC
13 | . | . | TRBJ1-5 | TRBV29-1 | CSVARNSNQPQHF | TGCAGCGTTGCCCGGAATAGCAATCAGCCCCAGCATTTT
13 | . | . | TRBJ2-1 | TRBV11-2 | CASSLEPSGGKFF | TGTGCCAGCAGCTTAGAACCATCAGGGGGGAAGTTCTTC
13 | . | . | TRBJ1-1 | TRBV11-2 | CASSLSLEGGAFF | TGTGCCAGCAGCTTATCTCTCGAGGGGGGAGCTTTCTTT
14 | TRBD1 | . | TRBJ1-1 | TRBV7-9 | CASSLTGGNTEAFF | TGTGCCAGCAGCCTGACAGGGGGTAACACTGAAGCTTTCTTT
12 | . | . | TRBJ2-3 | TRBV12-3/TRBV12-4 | CASTLSTDTQYF | TGTGCCAGCACCTTAAGCACAGATACGCAGTATTTT
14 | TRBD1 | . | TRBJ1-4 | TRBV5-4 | CASSPGTGLEKLFF | TGTGCCAGCAGCCCCGGGACAGGGCTCGAAAAACTGTTTTTT
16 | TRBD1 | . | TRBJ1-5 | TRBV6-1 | CASSEGRDRQIQPQHF | TGTGCCAGCAGTGAAGGGCGGGACAGGCAGATCCAGCCCCAGCATTTT
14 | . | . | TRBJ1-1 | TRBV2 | CASRDRGMNTEAFF | TGTGCCAGCAGAGACCGGGGCATGAACACTGAAGCTTTCTTT
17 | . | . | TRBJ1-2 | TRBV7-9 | CASSPSLWGLTNYGYTF | TGTGCCAGCAGCCCCTCCCTCTGGGGGCTTACTAACTATGGCTACACCTTC
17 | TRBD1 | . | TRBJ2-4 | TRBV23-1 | CASSHPRTGGDKNIQYF | TGCGCCAGCAGTCACCCCCGGACAGGGGGCGATAAAAACATTCAGTACTTC
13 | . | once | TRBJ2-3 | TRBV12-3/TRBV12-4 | CASSLGAADTQYF | TGTGCCAGCAGTTTAGGGGCCGCAGATACGCAGTATTTT
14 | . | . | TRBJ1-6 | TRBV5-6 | CASSFWEDNSPLHF | TGTGCCAGCAGCTTCTGGGAGGATAATTCACCCCTCCACTTT
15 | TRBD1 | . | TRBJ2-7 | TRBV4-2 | CASSPYEGAAYEQYF | TGTGCCAGCAGCCCTTATGAGGGGGCAGCCTACGAGCAGTACTTC
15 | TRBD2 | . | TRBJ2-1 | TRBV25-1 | CASSDSGRAFNEQFF | TGTGCCAGCAGTGATAGCGGGAGGGCCTTCAATGAGCAGTTCTTC
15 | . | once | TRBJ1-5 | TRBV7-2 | CASSLVGDSNQPQHF | TGTGCCAGCAGCTTAGTAGGGGATAGCAATCAGCCCCAGCATTTT
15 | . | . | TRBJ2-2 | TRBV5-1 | CASSLDVGKGGELFF | TGCGCCAGCAGCTTGGACGTGGGGAAGGGCGGGGAGCTGTTTTTT
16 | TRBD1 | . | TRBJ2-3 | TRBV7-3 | CASSTGDRGRTDTQYF | TGTGCCAGCAGCACCGGGGACAGGGGGAGAACAGATACGCAGTATTTT
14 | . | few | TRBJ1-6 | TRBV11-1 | CASSPARGNSPLHF | TGTGCCAGCAGCCCAGCCAGGGGAAATTCACCCCTCCACTTT
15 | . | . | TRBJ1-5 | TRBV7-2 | CASSLGGRSNQPQHF | TGTGCCAGCAGCTTGGGGGGGCGAAGCAATCAGCCCCAGCATTTT
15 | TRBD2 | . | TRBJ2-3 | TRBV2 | CASSGDYDRTDTQYF | TGTGCCAGCAGCGGGGACTACGATCGCACAGATACGCAGTATTTT
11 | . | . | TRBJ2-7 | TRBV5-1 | CASSPERPQYF | TGCGCCAGCAGCCCAGAGCGGCCCCAGTACTTC
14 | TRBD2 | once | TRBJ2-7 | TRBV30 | CAWTLAGSSYEQYF | TGTGCCTGGACCCTAGCGGGAAGTTCCTACGAGCAGTACTTC
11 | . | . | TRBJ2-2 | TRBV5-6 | CASSLSGELFF | TGTGCCAGCAGCTTGAGCGGGGAGCTGTTTTTT